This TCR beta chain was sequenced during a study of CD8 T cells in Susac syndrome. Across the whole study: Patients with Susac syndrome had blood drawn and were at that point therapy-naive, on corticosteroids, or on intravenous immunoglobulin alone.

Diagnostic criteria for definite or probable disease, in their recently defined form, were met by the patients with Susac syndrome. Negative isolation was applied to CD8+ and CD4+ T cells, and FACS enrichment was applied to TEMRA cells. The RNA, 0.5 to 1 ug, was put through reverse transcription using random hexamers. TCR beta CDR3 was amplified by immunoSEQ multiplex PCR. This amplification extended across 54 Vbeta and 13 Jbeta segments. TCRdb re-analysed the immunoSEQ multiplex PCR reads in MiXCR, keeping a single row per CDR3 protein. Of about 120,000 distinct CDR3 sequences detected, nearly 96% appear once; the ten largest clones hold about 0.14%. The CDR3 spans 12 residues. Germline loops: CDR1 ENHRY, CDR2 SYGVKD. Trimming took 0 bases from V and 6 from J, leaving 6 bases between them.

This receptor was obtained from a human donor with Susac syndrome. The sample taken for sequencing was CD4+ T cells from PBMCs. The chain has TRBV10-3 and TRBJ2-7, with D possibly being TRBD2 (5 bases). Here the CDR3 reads CAISESEVEQYF. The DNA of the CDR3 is TGTGCCATCAGTGAGTCGGAGGTCGAGCAGTACTTC.